This TCR beta chain was found in a study of regulatory T cells in long-lasting Graves disease. For the study at large: Less than 3 months of antithyroid drugs had been taken by newly diagnosed Graves' patients.

Sequencing libraries for TCR beta were prepared with iRepertoire HTBI primers and Arm-PCR of CDR3 regions. MiXCR, run by TCRdb on the multiplex PCR reads, gives a single entry per CDR3 protein. The sample lists about 560,000 distinct CDR3 sequences, 16% seen once, with more than 10% in the top ten. The germline CDR1 and CDR2 sequences are DFQATT and SNEGSKA (reference sequence). V was pared by 0 bases and J by 2 bases, with 7 bases of the junction left unmatched. The CDR3 runs 15 residues. Time point reported: newly diagnosed GD, antithyroid drugs for less than 3 months. The authors made the TCR library using RNA they extracted from PBMCs. The data were also submitted as part of a second study, on T cells in Graves' hyperthyroidism and ophthalmopathy.

The V and J genes are TRBV20-1 and TRBJ2-7; 7 bases fit TRBD2. This specimen was peripheral blood mononuclear cells (PBMCs), taken at new diagnosis, from a patient treated with antithyroid drugs. The sequence was collected from a man aged 18 to 29 with Graves disease. In DNA form, the CDR3 reads TGCAGTGCTAGAGATGAGGCTAGCGGAGCCTACGAGCAGTACTTC. It yields the protein CSARDEASGAYEQYF.